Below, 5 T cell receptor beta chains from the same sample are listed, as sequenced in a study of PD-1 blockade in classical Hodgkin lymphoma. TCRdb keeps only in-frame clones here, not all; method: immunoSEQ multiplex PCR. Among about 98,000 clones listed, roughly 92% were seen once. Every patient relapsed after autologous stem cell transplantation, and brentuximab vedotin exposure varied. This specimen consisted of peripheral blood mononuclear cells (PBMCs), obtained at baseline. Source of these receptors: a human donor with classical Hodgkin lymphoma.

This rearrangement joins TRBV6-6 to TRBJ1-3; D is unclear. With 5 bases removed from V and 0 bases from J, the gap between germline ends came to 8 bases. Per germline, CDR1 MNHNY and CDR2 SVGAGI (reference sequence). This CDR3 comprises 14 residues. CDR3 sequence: CASSGRHSGNTIYF. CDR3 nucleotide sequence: TGTGCCAGCAGTGGCAGGCACTCTGGAAACACCATATATTTT.

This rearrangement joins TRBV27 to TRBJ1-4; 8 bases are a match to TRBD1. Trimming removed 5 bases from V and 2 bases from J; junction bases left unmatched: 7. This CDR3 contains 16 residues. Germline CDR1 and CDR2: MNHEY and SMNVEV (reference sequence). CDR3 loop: CASSPGTGWTNEKLFF. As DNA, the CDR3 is TGTGCCAGCAGTCCCGGGACAGGTTGGACTAATGAAAAACTGTTTTTT. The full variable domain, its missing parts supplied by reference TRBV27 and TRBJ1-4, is EAQVTQNPRYLITVTGKKLTVTCSQNMNHEYMSWYRQDPGLGLRQIYYSMNVEVTDKGDVPEGYKVSRKEKRNFPLILESPSPNQTSLYFCASSPGTGWTNEKLFFGSGTQLSVL.

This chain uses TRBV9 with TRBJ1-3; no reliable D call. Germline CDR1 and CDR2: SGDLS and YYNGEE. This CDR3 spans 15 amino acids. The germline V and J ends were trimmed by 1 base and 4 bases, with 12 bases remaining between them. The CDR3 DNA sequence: TGTGCCAGCAGCGTACAGGCCCATCTCGGAAACACCATATATTTT. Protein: CASSVQAHLGNTIYF.

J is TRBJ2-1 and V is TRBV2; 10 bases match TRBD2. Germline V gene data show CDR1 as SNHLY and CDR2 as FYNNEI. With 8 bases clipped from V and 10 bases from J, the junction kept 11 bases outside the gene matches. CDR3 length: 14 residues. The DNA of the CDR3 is TGTGCCAGCGTTGAGCGGGAGGGCCTATACGAGCAGTTCTTC. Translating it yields CASVEREGLYEQFF.

The CDR3 DNA sequence: TGTGCCAGCAGCTTGGGCGGGAGAACGGCAGATACGCAGTATTTT. The encoded protein is CASSLGGRTADTQYF. The rearrangement joins TRBV7-3 to TRBJ2-3; 7 bases line up with TRBD2. The CDR3 is 15 amino acids. Per germline, CDR1 SGHTA and CDR2 FQGTGA. V was clipped by 3 bases and J by 4 bases; unmatched bases: 7.